These T cell receptor beta chains were read from a single sample in a study of T cell repertoires in cytomegalovirus infection. TCRdb fed the reads into MiXCR, producing one record per CDR3 protein. The sample includes 350,000 to 550,000 distinct CDR3 sequences, roughly 30% seen only once; the top ten take roughly an eighth. The sequencing input was PBMCs. The receptors stem from a human donor in good health (CMV status not recorded). Some clones in this sample may be carry-over from other donors' samples. Each CDR3 is given with its conserved first and last residue. D genes are given only for firm matches. Not every row has a clone size; where given, it reads once, few, many or a size class.

D,V,size,J,DNA,CDR3
TRBD1,TRBV11-2,many,TRBJ1-1,TGTGCCAGCAGAAGACAGGGGCCTAAGAACACTGAAGCTTTCTTT,CASRRQGPKNTEAFF
TRBD1,TRBV7-9,many,TRBJ2-1,TGTGCCAGCAGCCGGGGACAGGGAATTTACAATGAGCAGTTCTTC,CASSRGQGIYNEQFF
.,TRBV11-2,many,TRBJ2-7,TGTGCCAGCAGCTTCGGGCCGGTAAATTCCCAAAATGCTTACGAGCAGTACTTC,CASSFGPVNSQNAYEQYF
.,TRBV6-6,few,TRBJ2-7,TGTGCCAGCACCCAATGGGGTGAGCAGTACTTC,CASTQWGEQYF
.,TRBV6-6,.,TRBJ2-7,TGTGCCAGCAGTTACTCAGGGGGTCGCTACGAGCAGTACTTC,CASSYSGGRYEQYF
TRBD1,TRBV6-2/TRBV6-3,.,TRBJ2-7,TGTGCCAGCAGTTATTCGGGACAGAGGGAGCAGTACTTC,CASSYSGQREQYF
.,TRBV19,.,TRBJ2-7,TGTGCCAGTAGTATAACCGGGGGGCCAAAGCAGTACTTC,CASSITGGPKQYF
.,TRBV28,.,TRBJ2-7,TGTGCCAGCAGTGTAGTCCCTCGGGGAACCCTCTACGAGCAGTACTTC,CASSVVPRGTLYEQYF
.,TRBV7-9,many,TRBJ1-1,TGTGCCAGCAGCGCACTTATGGGGGGGCTCGGCACTGAAGCTTTCTTT,CASSALMGGLGTEAFF
.,TRBV5-1,few,TRBJ2-1,TGCGCCAGCAGCTTGGGAGGCTCCCTCCCGAGCTCCTACAATGAGCAGTTCTTC,CASSLGGSLPSSYNEQFF
.,TRBV18,.,TRBJ2-4,TGTGCCAGCTCCCCCCCCTCTAGCCTATTCAAAAACATTCAGTACTTC,CASSPPSSLFKNIQYF
.,TRBV12-3/TRBV12-4,.,TRBJ2-2,TGTGCCAGCAGTCGTTTTCGGACAGGGAGGGGAAACACCGGGGAGCTGTTTTTT,CASSRFRTGRGNTGELFF
.,TRBV20-1,.,TRBJ1-1,TGCAGTGCTAGAGAGATACAGCCCGAAGCTTTCTTT,CSAREIQPEAFF
.,TRBV7-9,few,TRBJ1-5,TGTGCCAGCAGCTCAGGGGTCGACCAGCCCCAGCATTTT,CASSSGVDQPQHF
.,TRBV12-3/TRBV12-4,many,TRBJ1-1,TGTGCCAGCAGTTCGGTCAGTACCTACACTGAAGCTTTCTTT,CASSSVSTYTEAFF
.,TRBV7-9,many,TRBJ1-1,TGTGCCAGCAGTTTCGGACTGAACACTGAAGCTTTCTTT,CASSFGLNTEAFF
TRBD1,TRBV6-2/TRBV6-3,few,TRBJ1-2,TGTGCCAGCAGTGATCTCTTTGGGACAGGATACACCTTC,CASSDLFGTGYTF
TRBD2,TRBV6-6,few,TRBJ2-2,TGTGCCAGCACGGGACTAGCGGGGTCGAACACCGGGGAGCTGTTTTTT,CASTGLAGSNTGELFF